A selection of T cell receptor beta chains follows, all from one sample in a study of cytomegalovirus exposure and HLA in healthy donors. Profiled with immunoSEQ multiplex PCR; TCRdb holds only in-frame clones, not every one. The sample holds about 120,000 clones, almost 85% seen once. Source material: PBMCs. These receptors were taken from a woman aged 18-29 years in good health and CMV-seronegative. CDR3s include the opening cysteine and the closing phenylalanine or tryptophan. A D gene is named only where the DNA matches it firmly. The listing skips clone size in some rows; elsewhere it reads once, few, many or a size class.

len: 14; d_gene: .; abundance: .; v_gene: TRBV4-1; j_gene: TRBJ2-7; CDR3aa: CASSQDERSYEQYF; CDR3nt: TGCGCCAGCAGCCAAGATGAGAGGTCCTACGAGCAGTACTTC
len: 16; d_gene: .; abundance: .; v_gene: TRBV5-1; j_gene: TRBJ1-6; CDR3aa: CASSLAAGTVHSPLHF; CDR3nt: TGCGCCAGCAGCTTGGCAGCGGGGACCGTACATTCACCCCTCCACTTT
len: 14; d_gene: TRBD1; abundance: once; v_gene: TRBV6-1; j_gene: TRBJ1-5; CDR3aa: CASGLQGANQPQHF; CDR3nt: TGTGCCAGCGGGTTACAGGGGGCTAATCAGCCCCAGCATTTT
len: 16; d_gene: TRBD2; abundance: .; v_gene: TRBV11-2; j_gene: TRBJ2-3; CDR3aa: CASSISSGGRSDTQYF; CDR3nt: TGTGCCAGCAGCATCTCTAGCGGGGGGAGGTCAGATACGCAGTATTTT
len: 15; d_gene: TRBD2; abundance: .; v_gene: TRBV10-1; j_gene: TRBJ2-1; CDR3aa: CASSLAGEVLNEQFF; CDR3nt: TGCGCCAGCAGTCTAGCGGGAGAGGTGCTAAATGAGCAGTTCTTC
len: 14; d_gene: .; abundance: .; v_gene: TRBV11-2; j_gene: TRBJ1-2; CDR3aa: CASSSSPPNYGYTF; CDR3nt: TGTGCCAGCAGCTCTTCCCCCCCTAACTATGGCTACACCTTC
len: 17; d_gene: .; abundance: few; v_gene: TRBV19; j_gene: TRBJ1-5; CDR3aa: CASSIGVSGYSNQPQHF; CDR3nt: TGTGCCAGTAGTATAGGTGTGTCAGGTTATAGCAATCAGCCCCAGCATTTT
len: 15; d_gene: .; abundance: .; v_gene: TRBV5-6; j_gene: TRBJ2-3; CDR3aa: CASDIGAIITDTQYF; CDR3nt: TGTGCCAGCGATATAGGGGCGATTATCACAGATACGCAGTATTTT
len: 15; d_gene: .; abundance: few; v_gene: TRBV5-6; j_gene: TRBJ2-7; CDR3aa: CASSLWRQVSYEQYF; CDR3nt: TGTGCCAGCAGCTTGTGGAGACAGGTCTCCTACGAGCAGTACTTC
len: 13; d_gene: .; abundance: .; v_gene: TRBV7-6; j_gene: TRBJ1-1; CDR3aa: CASSSGGLTEAFF; CDR3nt: TGTGCCAGCAGCTCGGGGGGTTTGACTGAAGCTTTCTTT
len: 14; d_gene: .; abundance: .; v_gene: TRBV9; j_gene: TRBJ1-6; CDR3aa: CASSVDTRGSPLHF; CDR3nt: TGTGCCAGCAGCGTAGACACCAGAGGCTCACCCCTCCACTTT
len: 15; d_gene: .; abundance: .; v_gene: TRBV6-1; j_gene: TRBJ1-1; CDR3aa: CASSEGRGRNTEAFF; CDR3nt: TGTGCCAGCAGTGAAGGGAGGGGCAGGAACACTGAAGCTTTCTTT
len: 14; d_gene: TRBD2; abundance: once; v_gene: TRBV29-1; j_gene: TRBJ2-1; CDR3aa: CSVDISGGYNEQFF; CDR3nt: TGCAGCGTTGATATTAGCGGGGGTTACAATGAGCAGTTCTTC
len: 15; d_gene: .; abundance: .; v_gene: TRBV5-4; j_gene: TRBJ2-2; CDR3aa: CASSSTRGDTGELFF; CDR3nt: TGTGCCAGCAGCTCCACAAGAGGCGACACCGGGGAGCTGTTTTTT
len: 12; d_gene: TRBD1; abundance: .; v_gene: TRBV6-5; j_gene: TRBJ2-7; CDR3aa: CASSLRGREQYF; CDR3nt: TGTGCCAGCAGCCTCAGGGGGCGCGAGCAGTACTTC
len: 15; d_gene: .; abundance: .; v_gene: TRBV11-2; j_gene: TRBJ1-4; CDR3aa: CASSPIGGANEKLFF; CDR3nt: TGTGCCAGCAGCCCAATCGGGGGGGCTAATGAAAAACTGTTTTTT
len: 14; d_gene: .; abundance: .; v_gene: TRBV2; j_gene: TRBJ1-2; CDR3aa: CASSITGNVYGYTF; CDR3nt: TGTGCCAGCAGCATTACAGGGAATGTCTATGGCTACACCTTC
len: 16; d_gene: TRBD2; abundance: .; v_gene: TRBV5-1; j_gene: TRBJ2-1; CDR3aa: CASSLEGSGTYNEQFF; CDR3nt: TGCGCCAGCAGCTTGGAAGGTAGCGGGACCTACAATGAGCAGTTCTTC
len: 15; d_gene: .; abundance: .; v_gene: TRBV25-1; j_gene: TRBJ2-3; CDR3aa: CASSEFDFRGDTQYF; CDR3nt: TGTGCCAGCAGTGAATTTGACTTCAGGGGAGATACGCAGTATTTT
len: 19; d_gene: TRBD2; abundance: .; v_gene: TRBV27; j_gene: TRBJ2-1; CDR3aa: CASSYPGLAGPSSYNEQFF; CDR3nt: TGTGCCAGCAGTTACCCGGGACTAGCGGGACCGAGCTCCTACAATGAGCAGTTCTTC
len: 17; d_gene: .; abundance: .; v_gene: TRBV5-1; j_gene: TRBJ1-6; CDR3aa: CASGEPGLGAGNSPLHF; CDR3nt: TGCGCCAGCGGGGAACCAGGTTTGGGGGCTGGTAATTCACCCCTCCACTTT
len: 14; d_gene: TRBD1; abundance: .; v_gene: TRBV19; j_gene: TRBJ1-1; CDR3aa: CASSTRQGKTEAFF; CDR3nt: TGTGCCAGTAGTACGCGACAGGGGAAGACTGAAGCTTTCTTT
len: 16; d_gene: TRBD1; abundance: few; v_gene: TRBV29-1; j_gene: TRBJ1-2; CDR3aa: CSVEPLRQGGAGGYTF; CDR3nt: TGCAGCGTTGAACCTCTTCGACAGGGAGGTGCGGGGGGCTACACCTTC
len: 13; d_gene: .; abundance: .; v_gene: TRBV29-1; j_gene: TRBJ2-1; CDR3aa: CSGAKSSYNEQFF; CDR3nt: TGCAGCGGCGCTAAAAGCTCCTACAATGAGCAGTTCTTC
len: 15; d_gene: .; abundance: .; v_gene: TRBV5-1; j_gene: TRBJ2-5; CDR3aa: CASSLVAGAKETQYF; CDR3nt: TGCGCCAGCAGCTTGGTTGCGGGGGCTAAGGAGACCCAGTACTTC
len: 15; d_gene: TRBD2; abundance: .; v_gene: TRBV15; j_gene: TRBJ2-1; CDR3aa: CATSREGGAYNEQFF; CDR3nt: TGTGCCACCAGCAGAGAGGGGGGGGCCTACAATGAGCAGTTCTTC
len: 17; d_gene: .; abundance: .; v_gene: TRBV6-1; j_gene: TRBJ2-1; CDR3aa: CASSEPPSSFLANEQFF; CDR3nt: TGTGCCAGCAGTGAACCACCTTCTAGTTTTCTGGCCAATGAGCAGTTCTTC
len: 13; d_gene: .; abundance: .; v_gene: TRBV4-1; j_gene: TRBJ1-2; CDR3aa: CASSQAGVYGYTF; CDR3nt: TGCGCCAGCAGCCAAGCGGGAGTCTATGGCTACACCTTC
len: 17; d_gene: TRBD2; abundance: .; v_gene: TRBV5-1; j_gene: TRBJ2-5; CDR3aa: CASSLDPTSGRGETQYF; CDR3nt: TGCGCCAGCAGCTTGGACCCGACTAGCGGAAGGGGAGAGACCCAGTACTTC
len: 14; d_gene: .; abundance: .; v_gene: TRBV6-5; j_gene: TRBJ2-7; CDR3aa: CASSYVGRIYEQYF; CDR3nt: TGTGCCAGCAGTTACGTGGGGAGAATCTACGAGCAGTACTTC
len: 14; d_gene: .; abundance: .; v_gene: TRBV6-1; j_gene: TRBJ1-4; CDR3aa: CASSGGERWGVGGF; CDR3nt: TGTGCCAGCAGTGGGGGCGAGAGGTGGGGGGTGGGGGGTTTT
len: 18; d_gene: TRBD1; abundance: .; v_gene: TRBV4-3; j_gene: TRBJ2-5; CDR3aa: CASSRHPWTGVTQETQYF; CDR3nt: TGCGCCAGCAGCCGCCACCCCTGGACAGGCGTTACACAAGAGACCCAGTACTTC
len: 17; d_gene: TRBD1; abundance: .; v_gene: TRBV27; j_gene: TRBJ2-7; CDR3aa: CASSYLSPTGVPYEQYF; CDR3nt: TGTGCCAGCAGTTATCTATCGCCGACAGGGGTTCCCTACGAGCAGTACTTC
len: 14; d_gene: TRBD2; abundance: few; v_gene: TRBV4-1; j_gene: TRBJ2-1; CDR3aa: CASKGLAAHNEQFF; CDR3nt: TGCGCCAGCAAGGGACTAGCGGCTCACAATGAGCAGTTCTTC
len: 16; d_gene: TRBD2; abundance: .; v_gene: TRBV4-1; j_gene: TRBJ2-7; CDR3aa: CASSPSGTSGPFEQYF; CDR3nt: TGCGCCAGCAGCCCTAGTGGGACTAGCGGACCCTTCGAGCAGTACTTC
len: 18; d_gene: TRBD1; abundance: .; v_gene: TRBV5-4; j_gene: TRBJ2-1; CDR3aa: CASSRTGQGARSYNEQFF; CDR3nt: TGTGCCAGCAGCCGGACGGGACAGGGGGCGAGGTCCTACAATGAGCAGTTCTTC
len: 15; d_gene: .; abundance: .; v_gene: TRBV7-9; j_gene: TRBJ1-1; CDR3aa: CASSSRKGAGPEAFF; CDR3nt: TGTGCCAGCAGCAGCCGCAAGGGCGCGGGCCCCGAAGCTTTCTTT
len: 12; d_gene: .; abundance: once; v_gene: TRBV6-1; j_gene: TRBJ2-3; CDR3aa: CATKGGTDTQYF; CDR3nt: TGTGCCACCAAGGGGGGGACAGATACGCAGTATTTT
len: 15; d_gene: TRBD1; abundance: .; v_gene: TRBV19; j_gene: TRBJ1-2; CDR3aa: CASRADRAAIYGYTF; CDR3nt: TGTGCCAGTCGAGCGGACAGGGCGGCCATCTATGGCTACACCTTC
len: 13; d_gene: .; abundance: few; v_gene: TRBV6-5; j_gene: TRBJ1-1; CDR3aa: CASSLEVRTEAFF; CDR3nt: TGTGCCAGCAGCTTGGAGGTGAGGACTGAAGCTTTCTTT
len: 19; d_gene: .; abundance: .; v_gene: TRBV4-1; j_gene: TRBJ1-3; CDR3aa: CASSQDRGQGLLGGNTIYF; CDR3nt: TGCGCCAGCAGCCAAGATCGGGGTCAGGGGCTGTTAGGTGGAAACACCATATATTTT
len: 17; d_gene: TRBD2; abundance: .; v_gene: TRBV5-1; j_gene: TRBJ2-3; CDR3aa: CASSWRLAGTGTDTQYF; CDR3nt: TGCGCCAGCAGCTGGAGACTAGCGGGAACGGGCACAGATACGCAGTATTTT
len: 15; d_gene: .; abundance: .; v_gene: TRBV5-4; j_gene: TRBJ2-5; CDR3aa: CASSPDPAGLETQYF; CDR3nt: TGTGCCAGCTCCCCTGACCCCGCGGGACTGGAGACCCAGTACTTC
len: 13; d_gene: .; abundance: few; v_gene: TRBV2; j_gene: TRBJ1-2; CDR3aa: CASSPSPGSGYTF; CDR3nt: TGTGCCAGCAGCCCGTCGCCGGGGAGTGGCTACACCTTC
len: 12; d_gene: .; abundance: .; v_gene: TRBV18; j_gene: TRBJ1-2; CDR3aa: CASSTGVYGYTF; CDR3nt: TGTGCCAGCTCCACAGGAGTCTATGGCTACACCTTC
len: 17; d_gene: TRBD2; abundance: .; v_gene: TRBV6-1; j_gene: TRBJ2-7; CDR3aa: CASSEASTSGVSYEQYF; CDR3nt: TGTGCCAGCAGTGAAGCCTCAACTAGCGGGGTCTCCTACGAGCAGTACTTC